One sample yielded the 8 T cell receptor beta chains listed below, sequenced in a study of T cell repertoires in aging, cancer and after chemotherapy. TRB rearrangements spanning V, D and J were amplified using mixed TRB-A/B primers. TCRdb re-derived calls from the multiplex PCR reads in MiXCR, one entry per CDR3 protein. The sample includes around 850 distinct CDR3 sequences, 25% seen only once; the top ten take about 22%. Peripheral blood genomic DNA, not sorted cells or RNA, was the template. Specimen: blood. The source is a human donor with a solid tumor.

This rearrangement joins TRBV12-3 or TRBV12-4 to TRBJ1-1; 8 bases fit TRBD1. The junction had 10 bases not matched to a gene; V was cut back by 5 bases and J by 2 bases. This CDR3 spans 16 amino acids. As DNA, the CDR3 is TGTGCCAGCAGTCCAGCCGGGACAGGCGTTAACACTGAAGCTTTCTTT. Amino acid sequence: CASSPAGTGVNTEAFF.

The V call is TRBV25-1, the J call TRBJ1-6; D is ambiguous. Trimming cost V 1 base and J 8 bases, with 9 bases left between them. This CDR3 has 14 amino acids. CDR1 MGHDK and CDR2 SYGVNS come from the germline V gene. In DNA form, the CDR3 reads TGTGCCAGCAGTGAATGGGCGGAATATTCACCCCTCCACTTT. The encoded protein is CASSEWAEYSPLHF.

This clonotype showed up just a few times. This chain links TRBV19 with TRBJ2-3; possibly TRBD2 for D (5 bases). The CDR3 sequence is 15 residues long. Trimming cost V 3 bases and J 0 bases, with 10 bases left between them. Germline V gene data show CDR1 as LNHDA and CDR2 as SQIVND (reference sequence). In DNA, the CDR3 is TGTGCCAGTAGTATTAGGCGGGCTAGCACAGATACGCAGTATTTT. Translated, it gives CASSIRRASTDTQYF. Variable domain in full (rest from reference TRBV19 and TRBJ2-3): DGGITQSPKYLFRKEGQNVTLSCEQNLNHDAMYWYRQDPGQGLRLIYYSQIVNDFQKGDIAEGYSVSREKKESFPLTVTSAQKNPTAFYLCASSIRRASTDTQYFGPGTRLTVL.

The chain employs TRBV5-1 and TRBJ2-3, with 8 bases fitting TRBD1. Germline CDR1 reads SGHRS; CDR2 reads YFSETQ. This CDR3 is built from 13 residues. The V and J ends lost 6 bases and 5 bases, in that order; junction bases with no gene match: 5. In nucleotides, the CDR3 is TGCGCCAGCACCCAGGGGGCGCAAGATACGCAGTATTTT. Its translation is CASTQGAQDTQYF. Using reference TRBV5-1 and TRBJ2-3 for the parts outside the CDR3, the full variable domain is KAGVTQTPRYLIKTRGQQVTLSCSPISGHRSVSWYQQTPGQGLQFLFEYFSETQRNKGNFPGRFSGRQFSNSRSEMNVSTLELGDSALYLCASTQGAQDTQYFGPGTRLTVL.

J is TRBJ2-6 and V is TRBV18; D could derive from TRBD1 or TRBD2 (5 bases each). The germline V and J ends were trimmed by 2 bases and 0 bases, with 11 bases remaining between them. From germline, CDR1 is KGHSH and CDR2 LQKENI. The CDR3 totals 17 residues. The CDR3 here is CASSPGGPSSGANVLTF. The CDR3 DNA follows: TGTGCCAGCTCACCAGGGGGACCGAGCTCTGGGGCCAACGTCCTGACTTTC.

This clonotype is medium-sized in the sample. The J gene is TRBJ2-5, the V gene TRBV10-3; 10 bases line up with TRBD2. The CDR3 sequence is 15 residues long. Germline trimming cut 6 bases from V and 5 bases from J; bases unmatched to any gene: 9. Germline V gene data show CDR1 as ENHRY and CDR2 as SYGVKD. This CDR3 reads CAISKRGGFGETQYF. CDR3 DNA: TGTGCCATCAGCAAGCGGGGGGGATTCGGGGAGACCCAGTACTTC.

Regarding this clonotype: A junction end diverges from the germline sequence, so it may reflect a read error. This chain joins TRBV20-1 and TRBJ2-5, with 7 bases that match TRBD2. CDR1 is DFQATT, CDR2 SNEGSKA, per germline (reference sequence). This CDR3 is 15 amino acids long. CDR3 protein: CSAPPPLAQAETHYF. CDR3 nucleotides: TGCAGTGCTCCCCCCCCACTAGCGCAGGCAGAGACCCATTACTTC.

By its share, this clonotype is large. The chain joins TRBV5-4 to TRBJ2-7, with D possibly being TRBD1 or TRBD2 (6 bases each). Deletions cut 5 bases from V and 0 bases from J, with 15 bases between. The CDR3 covers 15 residues. Germline values: CDR1 SGHNT, CDR2 YYREEE (reference sequence). This chain's CDR3 is CASRSGGPHSYEQYF. The CDR3 bases are TGTGCCAGCAGGTCTGGGGGGCCTCACTCCTACGAGCAGTACTTC.